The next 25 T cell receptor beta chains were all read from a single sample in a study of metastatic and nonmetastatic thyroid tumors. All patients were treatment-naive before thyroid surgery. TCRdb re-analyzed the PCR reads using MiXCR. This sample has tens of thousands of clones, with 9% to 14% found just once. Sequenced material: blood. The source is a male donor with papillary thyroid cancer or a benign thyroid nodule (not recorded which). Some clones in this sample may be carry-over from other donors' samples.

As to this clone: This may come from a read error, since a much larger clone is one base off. The CDR3 region is CASRGGLAGIQETQYF. In DNA form, the CDR3 reads TGTGCCAGCAGAGGTGGACTAGCGGGGATCCAAGAGACCCAGTACTTC. The chain uses TRBV25-1 and TRBJ2-5; TRBD2 agrees at 12 bases. The CDR3 contains 16 residues. CDR1 is MGHDK and CDR2 is SYGVNS in the germline V gene. V trimming: 6 bases; J trimming: 1 base; junction bases outside the gene matches: 6.

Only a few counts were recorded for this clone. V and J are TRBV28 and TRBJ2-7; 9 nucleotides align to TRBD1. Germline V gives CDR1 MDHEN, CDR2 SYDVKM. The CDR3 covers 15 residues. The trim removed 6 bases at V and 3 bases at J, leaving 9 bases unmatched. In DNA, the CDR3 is TGTGCCAGCAGGAACCCCTGGGGACAGGGCTACGAGCAGTACTTC. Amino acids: CASRNPWGQGYEQYF.

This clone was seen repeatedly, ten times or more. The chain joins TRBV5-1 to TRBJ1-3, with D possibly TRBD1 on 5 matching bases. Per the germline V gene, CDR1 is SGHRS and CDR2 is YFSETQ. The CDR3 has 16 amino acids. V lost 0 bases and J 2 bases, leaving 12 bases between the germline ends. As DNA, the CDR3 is TGCGCCAGCAGCTTGGTAGGGACGCTTACTGGAAACACCATATATTTT. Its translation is CASSLVGTLTGNTIYF. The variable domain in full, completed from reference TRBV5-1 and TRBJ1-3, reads KAGVTQTPRYLIKTRGQQVTLSCSPISGHRSVSWYQQTPGQGLQFLFEYFSETQRNKGNFPGRFSGRQFSNSRSEMNVSTLELGDSALYLCASSLVGTLTGNTIYFGEGSWLTVV.

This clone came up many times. In nucleotides, the CDR3 is TGTGCCAGCAGTCCTGGGACAGGGAGCACTGAAGCTTTCTTT. Its protein is CASSPGTGSTEAFF. This chain connects TRBV27 to TRBJ1-1; 9 nucleotides align to TRBD1. Per germline, CDR1 MNHEY and CDR2 SMNVEV (reference sequence). The trim removed 5 bases at V and 4 bases at J, leaving 5 bases unmatched. The CDR3 is made up of 14 amino acids.

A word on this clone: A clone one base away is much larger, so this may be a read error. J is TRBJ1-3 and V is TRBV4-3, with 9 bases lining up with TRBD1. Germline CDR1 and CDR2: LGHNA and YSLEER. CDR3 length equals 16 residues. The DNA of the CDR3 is TGCGCCAGCATCCAAGTCTGGGGACAGGGTGGAAACACCATATATTTT. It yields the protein CASIQVWGQGGNTIYF.

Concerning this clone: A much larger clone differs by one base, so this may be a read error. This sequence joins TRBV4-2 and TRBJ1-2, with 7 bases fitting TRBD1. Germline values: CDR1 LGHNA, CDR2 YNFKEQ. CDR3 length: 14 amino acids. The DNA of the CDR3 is TGTGCCAGCAGCAGAACCGGGACAGTCAGGGGCTGCACCTTC. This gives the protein CASSRTGTVRGCTF.

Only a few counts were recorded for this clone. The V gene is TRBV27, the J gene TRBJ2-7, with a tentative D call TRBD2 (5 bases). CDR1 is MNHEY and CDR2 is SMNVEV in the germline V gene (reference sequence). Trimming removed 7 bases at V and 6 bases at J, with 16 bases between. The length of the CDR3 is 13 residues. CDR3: CASMAGLLSEQYF. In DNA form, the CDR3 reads TGTGCCAGCATGGCGGGCCTACTCTCCGAGCAGTACTTC.

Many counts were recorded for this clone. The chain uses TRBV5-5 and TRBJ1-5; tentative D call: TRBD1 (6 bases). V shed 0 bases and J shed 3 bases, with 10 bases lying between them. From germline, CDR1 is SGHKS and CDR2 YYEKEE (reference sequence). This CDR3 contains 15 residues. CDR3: CASSLGGGFNQPQHF. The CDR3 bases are TGTGCCAGCAGCTTGGGAGGGGGGTTCAATCAGCCCCAGCATTTT.

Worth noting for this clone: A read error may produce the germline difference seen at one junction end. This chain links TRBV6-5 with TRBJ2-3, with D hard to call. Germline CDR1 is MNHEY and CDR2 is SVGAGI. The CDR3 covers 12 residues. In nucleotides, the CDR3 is TGTGCCAGCAGTTTCTACCGAGATACACAGTATTTT. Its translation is CASSFYRDTQYF.

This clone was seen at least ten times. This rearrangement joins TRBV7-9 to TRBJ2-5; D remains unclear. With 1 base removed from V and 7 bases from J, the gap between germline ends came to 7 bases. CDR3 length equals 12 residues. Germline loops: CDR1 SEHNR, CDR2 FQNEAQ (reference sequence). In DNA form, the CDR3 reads TGTGCCAGCAGCTTAGGGTTGGGGACCCAGTACTTC. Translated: CASSLGLGTQYF.

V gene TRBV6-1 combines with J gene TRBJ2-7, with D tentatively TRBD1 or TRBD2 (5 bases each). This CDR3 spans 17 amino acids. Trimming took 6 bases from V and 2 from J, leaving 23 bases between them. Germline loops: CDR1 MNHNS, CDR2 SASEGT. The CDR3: CASRHQEWGIGPYEQYF. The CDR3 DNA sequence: TGTGCCAGCAGGCACCAGGAATGGGGGATAGGACCCTACGAGCAGTACTTC.

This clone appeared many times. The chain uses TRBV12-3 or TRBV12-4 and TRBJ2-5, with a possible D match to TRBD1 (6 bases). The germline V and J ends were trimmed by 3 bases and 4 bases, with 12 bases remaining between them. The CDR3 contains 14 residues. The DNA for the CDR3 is TGTGCCAGCAGTTTGTCTGGGGGCGGAGAGACCCAGTACTTC. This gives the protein CASSLSGGGETQYF.

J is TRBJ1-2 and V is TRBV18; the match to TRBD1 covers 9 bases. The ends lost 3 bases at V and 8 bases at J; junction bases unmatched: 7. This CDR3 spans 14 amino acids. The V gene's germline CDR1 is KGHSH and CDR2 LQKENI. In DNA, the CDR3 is TGTGCCAGCTCACCCACCGGGACAGGGTACGGCTACACCTTC. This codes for CASSPTGTGYGYTF.

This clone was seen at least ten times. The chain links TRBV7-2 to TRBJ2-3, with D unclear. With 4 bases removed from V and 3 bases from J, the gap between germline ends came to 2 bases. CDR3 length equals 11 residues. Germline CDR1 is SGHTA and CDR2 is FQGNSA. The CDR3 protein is CASSSTDTQYF. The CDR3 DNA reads TGTGCCAGCAGCTCTACAGATACGCAGTATTTT.

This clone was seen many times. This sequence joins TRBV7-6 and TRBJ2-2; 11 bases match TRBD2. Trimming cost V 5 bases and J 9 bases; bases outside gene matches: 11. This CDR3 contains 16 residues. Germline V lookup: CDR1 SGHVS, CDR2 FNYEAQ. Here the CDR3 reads CASSPYLSGRARELFF. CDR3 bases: TGTGCCAGCAGCCCATACCTTAGCGGGAGGGCCCGGGAGCTGTTTTTT.

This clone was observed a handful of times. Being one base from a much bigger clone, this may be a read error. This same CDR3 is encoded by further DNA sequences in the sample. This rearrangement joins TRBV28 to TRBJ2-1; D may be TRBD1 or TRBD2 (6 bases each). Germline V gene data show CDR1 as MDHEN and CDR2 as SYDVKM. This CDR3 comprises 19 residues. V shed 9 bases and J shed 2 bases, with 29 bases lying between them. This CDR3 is CASILGGLTGPSAYNEQFF. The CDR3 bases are TGTGCCAGTATCCTAGGGGGACTTACGGGCCCCTCAGCCTACAATGAGCAGTTCTTC. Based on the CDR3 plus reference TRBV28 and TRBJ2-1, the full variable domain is DVKVTQSSRYLVKRTGEKVFLECVQDMDHENMFWYRQDPGLGLRLIYFSYDVKMKEKGDIPEGYSVSREKKERFSLILESASTNQTSMYLCASILGGLTGPSAYNEQFFGPGTRLTVL.

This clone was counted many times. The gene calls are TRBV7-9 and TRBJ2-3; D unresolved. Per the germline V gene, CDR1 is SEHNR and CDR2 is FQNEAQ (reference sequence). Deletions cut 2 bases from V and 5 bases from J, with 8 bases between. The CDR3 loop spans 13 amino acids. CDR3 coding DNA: TGTGCCAGCAGCTTAACCCCTCTAGATACGCAGTATTTT. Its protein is CASSLTPLDTQYF.

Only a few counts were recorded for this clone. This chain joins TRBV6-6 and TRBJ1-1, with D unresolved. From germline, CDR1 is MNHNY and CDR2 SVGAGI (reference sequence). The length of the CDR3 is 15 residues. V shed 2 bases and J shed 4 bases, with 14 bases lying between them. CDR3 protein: CASSYVPSPPTEAFF. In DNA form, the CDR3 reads TGTGCCAGCAGTTACGTACCTTCTCCCCCCACTGAAGCTTTCTTT.

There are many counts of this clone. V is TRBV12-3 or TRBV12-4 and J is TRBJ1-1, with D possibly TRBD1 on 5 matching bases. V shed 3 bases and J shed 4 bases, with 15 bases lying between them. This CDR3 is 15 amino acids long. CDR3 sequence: CASSFAGWLGTEAFF. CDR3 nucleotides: TGTGCCAGCAGTTTTGCAGGGTGGCTGGGCACTGAAGCTTTCTTT.

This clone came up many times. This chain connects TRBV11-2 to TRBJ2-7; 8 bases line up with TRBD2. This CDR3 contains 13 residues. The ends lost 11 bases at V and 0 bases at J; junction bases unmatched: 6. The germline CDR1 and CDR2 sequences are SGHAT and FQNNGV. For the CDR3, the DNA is TGTGCCTCAAGTAGCGGGATCTCCTACGAGCAGTACTTC. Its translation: CASSSGISYEQYF.

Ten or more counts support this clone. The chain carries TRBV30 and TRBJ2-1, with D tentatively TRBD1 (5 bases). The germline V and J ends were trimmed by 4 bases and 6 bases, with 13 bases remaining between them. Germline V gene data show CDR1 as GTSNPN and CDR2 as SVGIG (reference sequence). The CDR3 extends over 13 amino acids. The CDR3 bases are TGTGCCTGGAATACAGGTCTGAGCAATGAGCAGTTCTTC. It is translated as CAWNTGLSNEQFF.

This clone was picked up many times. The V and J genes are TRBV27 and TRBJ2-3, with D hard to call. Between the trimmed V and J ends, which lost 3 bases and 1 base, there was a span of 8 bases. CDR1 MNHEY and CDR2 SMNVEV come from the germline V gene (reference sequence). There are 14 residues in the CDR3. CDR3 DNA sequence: TGTGCCAGCAGTTTTAGGAGCCGCACAGATACGCAGTATTTT. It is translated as CASSFRSRTDTQYF.

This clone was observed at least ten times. The CDR3 nucleotides are TGCGCCAGCAGCCAAGATGTAGGGAGCGGCTACACCTTC. Encoded protein: CASSQDVGSGYTF. The V call is TRBV4-3, the J call TRBJ1-2; D not certain. Germline V CDR1 and CDR2: LGHNA, YSLEER. The CDR3 extends over 13 amino acids. V lost 0 bases and J lost 8, with 10 bases in between.

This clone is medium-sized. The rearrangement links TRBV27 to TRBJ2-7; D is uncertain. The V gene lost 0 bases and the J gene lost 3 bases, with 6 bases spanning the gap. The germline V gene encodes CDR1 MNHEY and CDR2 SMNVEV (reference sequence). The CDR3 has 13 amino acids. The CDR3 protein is CASSLSDGYEQYF. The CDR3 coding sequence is TGTGCCAGCAGTTTATCGGACGGCTACGAGCAGTACTTC.

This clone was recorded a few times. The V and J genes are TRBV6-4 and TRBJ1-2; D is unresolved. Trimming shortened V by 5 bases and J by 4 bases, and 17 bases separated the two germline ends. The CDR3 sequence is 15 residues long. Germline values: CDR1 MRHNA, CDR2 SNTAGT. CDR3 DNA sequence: TGTGCCAGCAGTTACTGGGATAATCGTATCTATGGCTACACCTTC. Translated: CASSYWDNRIYGYTF.